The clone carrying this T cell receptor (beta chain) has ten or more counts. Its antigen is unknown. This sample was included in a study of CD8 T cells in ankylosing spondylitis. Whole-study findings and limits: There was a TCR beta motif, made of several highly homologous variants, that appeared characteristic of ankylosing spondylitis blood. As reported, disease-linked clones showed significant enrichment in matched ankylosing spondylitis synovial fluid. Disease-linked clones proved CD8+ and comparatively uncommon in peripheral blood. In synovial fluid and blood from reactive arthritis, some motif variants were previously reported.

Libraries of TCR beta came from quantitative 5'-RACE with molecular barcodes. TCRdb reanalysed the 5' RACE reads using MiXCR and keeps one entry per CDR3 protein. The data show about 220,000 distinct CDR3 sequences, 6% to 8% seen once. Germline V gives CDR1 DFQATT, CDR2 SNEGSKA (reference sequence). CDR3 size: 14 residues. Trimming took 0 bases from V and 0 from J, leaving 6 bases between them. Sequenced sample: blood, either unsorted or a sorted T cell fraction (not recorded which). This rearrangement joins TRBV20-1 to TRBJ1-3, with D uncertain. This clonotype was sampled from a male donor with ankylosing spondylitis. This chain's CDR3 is CSARDPYSGNTIYF. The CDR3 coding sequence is TGCAGTGCTAGAGACCCTTACTCTGGAAACACCATATATTTT.